Listed here is a single TCR beta chain. Repertoires were generated with immunoSEQ multiplex PCR, while TCRdb's copy carries only in-frame clones and drops some. The profile shows about 140,000 clones, 85% to 90% of them singletons. Trimming removed 5 bases from V and 0 bases from J; junction bases left unmatched: 6. The CDR3 totals 16 residues. Germline CDR1 is SGHTA and CDR2 is FQGNSA. This sample stems from a study of blood T cell repertoires in COVID-19. Overall study context: The United States, Italy and Spain were the sources of the acute and convalescent COVID-19 samples. The analysed material was cDNA or gDNA that came from T cells, B-cell-depleted T cells, or PBMCs.

Specimen: peripheral blood. This receptor was obtained from a man over 45 with active or convalescent COVID-19. This chain joins TRBV7-2 and TRBJ1-3; 8 bases map to TRBD1. CDR3 region: CASSLRTGLSGNTIYF. The CDR3 bases are TGTGCCAGCAGCCTACGGACAGGGCTCTCTGGAAACACCATATATTTT.